A single sample is the source of the 13 T cell receptor beta chains below, sequenced in a study of CD8+CD57+ T cells in acquired aplastic anemia. It was genomic DNA that served as the template for profiling TCR beta VDJ and CDR3. One entry per CDR3 protein, called by TCRdb with MiXCR from the reads. Seen here are hundreds of thousands of distinct CDR3 sequences, 65% to 80% observed once, and the top ten hold 4%. The sample was sorted CD4+, CD8+, or CD8+CD57+ T cells (not recorded which) from PBMCs. Every receptor here comes from a human donor in good health, serving as a control.

This clonotype was observed at least ten times. This rearrangement joins TRBV2 to TRBJ2-1; D gene ambiguous. The CDR3 consists of 13 residues. Deletions cut 5 bases from V and 8 bases from J, with 13 bases between. The V gene's germline CDR1 is SNHLY and CDR2 FYNNEI. CDR3 bases: TGTGCCAGCAGTTTGAGCCCAGTCTATGAGCAGTTCTTC. As protein: CASSLSPVYEQFF. The whole variable domain, filled in from reference TRBV2 and TRBJ2-1, reads EPEVTQTPSHQVTQMGQEVILRCVPISNHLYFYWYRQILGQKVEFLVSFYNNEISEKSEIFDDQFSVERPDGSNFTLKIRSTKLEDSAMYFCASSLSPVYEQFFGPGTRLTVL.

There are many counts of this clonotype. This rearrangement joins TRBV5-1 to TRBJ2-1; 8 nucleotides agree with TRBD2. This CDR3 is built from 15 residues. CDR1 SGHRS and CDR2 YFSETQ come from the germline V gene. Unmatched junction bases numbered 3, after V lost 0 bases and J lost 4 bases. CDR3: CASSLGAGVYNEQFF. The CDR3 region has the DNA TGCGCCAGCAGCTTGGGAGCGGGGGTTTACAATGAGCAGTTCTTC.

The genes are TRBV12-3 or TRBV12-4 and TRBJ1-5; no definite D call. The CDR3 is made up of 15 amino acids. V gave up 7 bases and J gave up 2 bases, with 15 bases separating them. CDR3 coding DNA: TGTGCCAGCAACTTGGGCAGGTCCGGCAATCAGCCCCAGCATTTT. Amino acid sequence: CASNLGRSGNQPQHF.

This clonotype was recorded many times. V is TRBV20-1 and J is TRBJ1-6, with a possible D match to TRBD1 (5 bases). The ends were cut back, 0 bases at V and 10 bases at J, with 13 bases in the middle. This CDR3 contains 14 residues. CDR1 is DFQATT, CDR2 SNEGSKA, per germline (reference sequence). CDR3 bases: TGCAGTGCTAGAGATCAGGGCAGGGTCTCACCCCTCCACTTT. As protein: CSARDQGRVSPLHF.

The chain recombines TRBV6-4 with TRBJ1-1, with D possibly TRBD1 on 6 matching bases. The CDR3 is made up of 16 amino acids. With 6 bases removed from V and 0 bases from J, the gap between germline ends came to 17 bases. Looked up from germline, CDR1 is MRHNA and CDR2 is SNTAGT. The CDR3 sequence is CASSLSQGGVNTEAFF. The DNA of the CDR3 is TGTGCCAGCAGCCTGTCACAGGGCGGAGTGAACACTGAAGCTTTCTTT.

The V gene is TRBV5-1, the J gene TRBJ2-5, with 7 positions matching TRBD2. J was trimmed by 7 bases and V by 3 bases; bases with no gene match: 9. This CDR3 is 14 amino acids long. The germline V gene encodes CDR1 SGHRS and CDR2 YFSETQ. CDR3 DNA sequence: TGCGCCAGCAGCTCCGGGGGAGGGAACACGACCCAGTACTTC. Translated, it gives CASSSGGGNTTQYF.

The J gene is TRBJ1-4, the V gene TRBV7-3, with TRBD1 as a possible D gene (5 bases). The CDR3 totals 15 residues. V shed 5 bases and J shed 17 bases, with 27 bases lying between them. Germline CDR1 is SGHTA and CDR2 is FQGTGA. Written as DNA, the CDR3 is TGTGCCAGCAGCCACAGGACTAGCGGGGGAGAACCAGTATTTTTT. Translation gives CASSHRTSGGEPVFF.

As regards this clonotype: A much larger clone differs by one base, so this may be a read error. This sequence joins TRBV6-5 and TRBJ1-1, with no clear D. V lost 7 bases and J 4 bases, leaving 19 bases between the germline ends. There are 15 residues in the CDR3. Germline assignment: CDR1 MNHEY and CDR2 SVGAGI. The CDR3 bases are TGTGCCAGCACCTCGACGCAGGAGGGAGGCACTGAAGCTTTCTTT. Its translation is CASTSTQEGGTEAFF.

As DNA, the CDR3 is TGCAGTGCTAGCGTTACGGGGAACTATGGCTACACCTTC. The encoded protein is CSASVTGNYGYTF. This sequence joins TRBV20-1 and TRBJ1-2; D remains ambiguous. This CDR3 region has 13 residues. Germline-derived CDR1 and CDR2 are DFQATT and SNEGSKA (reference sequence). V lost 3 bases and J 2 bases, leaving 10 bases between the germline ends.

The chain has TRBV5-4 and TRBJ2-5, with 8 bases matching TRBD2. The germline V gene has CDR1 SGHNT and CDR2 YYREEE (reference sequence). The CDR3 is 17 residues long. V lost 5 bases, J lost 4 bases, and 16 bases stayed unmatched. In DNA, the CDR3 is TGTGCCAGCAGTTACGGAGGCACGGGGGGGTTCCGAGAGACCCAGTACTTC. Translating it yields CASSYGGTGGFRETQYF.

The chain recombines TRBV20-1 with TRBJ1-2; tentatively, D is TRBD1 (5 bases). Germline V gene lookup returns CDR1 DFQATT and CDR2 SNEGSKA (reference sequence). The CDR3 consists of 14 residues. V lost 1 base, J lost 5 bases, and 14 bases lay in between. Here the CDR3 reads CSARAADTKYGYTF. In nucleotides, the CDR3 is TGCAGTGCTAGAGCGGCGGACACCAAATATGGCTACACCTTC.

V gene TRBV7-9 combines with J gene TRBJ2-1, with D perhaps matching TRBD2 (5 bases). CDR3 length: 15 residues. Trimming left V 5 bases short and J 5 bases short, with 16 bases between. Per the germline V gene, CDR1 is SEHNR and CDR2 is FQNEAQ (reference sequence). CDR3 protein: CASSPPGLLDNEQFF. The CDR3 nucleotides are TGTGCCAGCAGCCCTCCGGGGTTGTTGGACAATGAGCAGTTCTTC.

This chain links TRBV7-2 with TRBJ1-2, with D possibly being TRBD1 (6 bases). Between the trimmed V and J ends, which lost 2 bases and 10 bases, there was a span of 23 bases. The CDR3 runs to 16 residues. Per germline, CDR1 SGHTA and CDR2 FQGNSA. The CDR3 region has the DNA TGTGCCAGCAGCTTACCATTTCGGGGGGCGGGTGGCTACTACACCTTC. Its protein product is CASSLPFRGAGGYYTF.